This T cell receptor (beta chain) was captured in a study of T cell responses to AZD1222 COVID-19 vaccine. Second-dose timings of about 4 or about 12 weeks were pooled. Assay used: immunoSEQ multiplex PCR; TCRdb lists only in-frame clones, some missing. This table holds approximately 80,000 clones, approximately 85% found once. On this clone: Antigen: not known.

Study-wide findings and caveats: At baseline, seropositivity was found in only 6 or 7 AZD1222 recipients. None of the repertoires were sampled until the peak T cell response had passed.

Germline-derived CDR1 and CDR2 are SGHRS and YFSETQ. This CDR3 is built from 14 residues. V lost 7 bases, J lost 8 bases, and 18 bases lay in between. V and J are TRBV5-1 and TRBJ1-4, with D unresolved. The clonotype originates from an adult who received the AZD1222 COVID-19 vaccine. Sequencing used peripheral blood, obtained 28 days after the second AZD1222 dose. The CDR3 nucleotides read TGCGCCAGCTCCGCAGACCCGATTCGGGAAAAACTGTTTTTT. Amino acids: CASSADPIREKLFF.